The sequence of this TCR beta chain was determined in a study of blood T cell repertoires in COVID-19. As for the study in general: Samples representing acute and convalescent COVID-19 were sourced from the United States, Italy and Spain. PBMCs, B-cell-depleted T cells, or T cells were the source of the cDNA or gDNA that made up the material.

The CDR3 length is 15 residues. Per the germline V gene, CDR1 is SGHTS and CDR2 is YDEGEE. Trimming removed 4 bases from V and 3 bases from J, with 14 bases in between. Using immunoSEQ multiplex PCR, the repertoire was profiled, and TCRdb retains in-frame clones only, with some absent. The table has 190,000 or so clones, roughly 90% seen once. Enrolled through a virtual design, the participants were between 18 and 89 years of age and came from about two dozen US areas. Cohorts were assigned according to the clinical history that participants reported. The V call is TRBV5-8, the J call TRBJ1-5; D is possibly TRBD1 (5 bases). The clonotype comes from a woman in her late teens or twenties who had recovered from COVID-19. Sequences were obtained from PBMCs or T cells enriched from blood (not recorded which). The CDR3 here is CASSLGKTVNQPQHF. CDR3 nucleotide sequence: TGTGCCAGCAGCCTGGGGAAGACAGTCAATCAGCCCCAGCATTTT.